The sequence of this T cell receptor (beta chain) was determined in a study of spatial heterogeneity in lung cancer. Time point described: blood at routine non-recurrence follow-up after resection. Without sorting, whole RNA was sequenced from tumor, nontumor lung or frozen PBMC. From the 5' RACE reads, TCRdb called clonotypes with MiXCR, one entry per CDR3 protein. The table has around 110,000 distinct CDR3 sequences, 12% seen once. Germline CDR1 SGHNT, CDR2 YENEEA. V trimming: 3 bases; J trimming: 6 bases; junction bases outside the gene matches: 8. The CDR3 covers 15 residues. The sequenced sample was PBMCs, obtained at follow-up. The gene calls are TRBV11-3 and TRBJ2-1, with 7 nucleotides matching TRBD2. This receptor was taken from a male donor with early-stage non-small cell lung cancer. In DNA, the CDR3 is TGTGCCAGCAGCTTCAGCGGGGTACGCGGCAATGAGCAGTTCTTC. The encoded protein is CASSFSGVRGNEQFF.